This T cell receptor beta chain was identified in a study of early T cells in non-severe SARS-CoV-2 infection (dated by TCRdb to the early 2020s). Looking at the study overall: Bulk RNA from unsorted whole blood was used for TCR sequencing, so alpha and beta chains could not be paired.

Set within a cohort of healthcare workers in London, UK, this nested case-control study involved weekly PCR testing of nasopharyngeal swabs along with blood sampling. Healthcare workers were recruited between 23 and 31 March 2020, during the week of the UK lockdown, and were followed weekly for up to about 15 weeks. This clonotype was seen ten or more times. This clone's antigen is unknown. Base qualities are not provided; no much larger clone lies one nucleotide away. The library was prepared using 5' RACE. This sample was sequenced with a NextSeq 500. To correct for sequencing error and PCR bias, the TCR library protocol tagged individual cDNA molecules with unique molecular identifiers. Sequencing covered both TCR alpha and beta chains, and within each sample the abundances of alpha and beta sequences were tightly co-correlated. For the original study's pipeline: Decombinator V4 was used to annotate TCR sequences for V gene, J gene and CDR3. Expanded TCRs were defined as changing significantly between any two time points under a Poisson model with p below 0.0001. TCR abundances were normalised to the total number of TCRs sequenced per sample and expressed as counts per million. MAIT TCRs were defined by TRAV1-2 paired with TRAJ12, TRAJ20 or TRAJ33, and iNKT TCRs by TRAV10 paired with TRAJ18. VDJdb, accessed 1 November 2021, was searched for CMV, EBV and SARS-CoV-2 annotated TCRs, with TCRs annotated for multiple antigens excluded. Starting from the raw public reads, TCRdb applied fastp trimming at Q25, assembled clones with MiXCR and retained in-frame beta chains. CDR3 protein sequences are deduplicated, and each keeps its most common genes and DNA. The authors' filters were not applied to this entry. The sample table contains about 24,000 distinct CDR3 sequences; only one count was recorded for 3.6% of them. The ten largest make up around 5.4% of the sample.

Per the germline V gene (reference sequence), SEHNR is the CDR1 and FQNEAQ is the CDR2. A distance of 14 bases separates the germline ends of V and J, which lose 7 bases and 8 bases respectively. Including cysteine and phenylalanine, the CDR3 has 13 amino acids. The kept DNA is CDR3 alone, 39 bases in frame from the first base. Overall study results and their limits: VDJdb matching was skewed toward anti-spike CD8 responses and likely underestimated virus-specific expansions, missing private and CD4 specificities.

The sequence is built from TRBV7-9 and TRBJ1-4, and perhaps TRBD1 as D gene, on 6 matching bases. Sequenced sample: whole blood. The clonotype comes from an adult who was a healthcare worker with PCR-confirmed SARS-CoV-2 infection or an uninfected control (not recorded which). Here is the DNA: TGTGCCAGCAATCGACAGGTTAGGGAAAAACTGTTTTTT. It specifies CASNRQVREKLFF.